The 19 T cell receptor beta chains listed next were all sequenced from one sample in a study of blood T cell repertoires in COVID-19. The table came from immunoSEQ multiplex PCR; TCRdb's copy has only in-frame clones and leaves some out. The sample carries some 160,000 clones, roughly nine tenths recorded once. Sequencing used peripheral blood. These receptors were collected from a woman in her sixties or seventies with acute or convalescent COVID-19.

A single count supports this clone. The CDR3 bases are TGCGCCAGCAGCCCGGGACAGGGGACCTTGGATAATTCACCCCTCCACTTT. This sequence encodes CASSPGQGTLDNSPLHF. The genes are TRBV5-1 and TRBJ1-6; 10 bases are shared with TRBD1. The germline gives CDR1 SGHRS, CDR2 YFSETQ. This CDR3 contains 17 residues. V shed 4 bases and J 5 bases; nucleotides not matched to a gene: 9.

The rearrangement uses TRBV18 and TRBJ1-4; 9 bases are a match to TRBD1. Trimming at V came to 0 bases and at J to 4 bases, leaving 3 bases not matched to a gene. CDR3 length: 16 residues. Germline V CDR1 and CDR2: KGHSH, LQKENI. CDR3 sequence (DNA): TGTGCCAGCTCACCACCGTTGGACAGGGGTAATGAAAAACTGTTTTTT. It is translated as CASSPPLDRGNEKLFF.

The chain is built from TRBV9 and TRBJ1-6, with D uncertain. CDR1 is SGDLS and CDR2 is YYNGEE in the germline V gene. Trimming pared 5 bases from V and 4 bases from J, leaving 10 bases between. The CDR3 covers 14 residues. CDR3 nucleotides: TGTGCCAGCAGGAACAGTGAATATAATTCACCCCTCCACTTT. Translation: CASRNSEYNSPLHF.

The chain links TRBV6-5 to TRBJ2-7, with TRBD2 as a possible D gene (6 bases). This CDR3 is 13 amino acids long. The germline V and J ends were trimmed by 10 bases and 6 bases, with 19 bases remaining between them. The germline V gene has CDR1 MNHEY and CDR2 SVGAGI. CDR3 coding DNA: TGTGCCACCGGGCCAGCCGGGGGTCTCGAGCAGTACTTC. This gives the protein CATGPAGGLEQYF.

The rearrangement joins TRBV5-6 to TRBJ2-4, with D maybe TRBD2 (5 bases). In germline, CDR1 is SGHDT, CDR2 YYEEEE. V was pared by 4 bases and J by 0 bases, with 14 bases between. CDR3 size: 16 residues. This CDR3 reads CASSLWRALAKNIQYF. The CDR3 DNA reads as TGTGCCAGCAGCCTCTGGCGGGCCCTAGCCAAAAACATTCAGTACTTC. The variable domain in full, completed from reference TRBV5-6 and TRBJ2-4, reads DAGVTQSPTHLIKTRGQQVTLRCSPKSGHDTVSWYQQALGQGPQFIFQYYEEEERQRGNFPDRFSGHQFPNYSSELNVNALLLGDSALYLCASSLWRALAKNIQYFGAGTRLSVL.

This chain links TRBV3-1 (or the pseudogene TRBV3-2) with TRBJ1-6, with 9 bases lining up with TRBD1. The CDR3 length is 14 residues. The germline V gene encodes CDR1 LGHDT and CDR2 YNNKEL (reference sequence). J lost 6 bases, V lost 6 bases, and 3 bases had no gene match. The CDR3 spells CASRPGQGNSPLHF. The CDR3 DNA sequence: TGTGCCAGCAGGCCGGGACAGGGTAATTCACCCCTCCACTTT.

V usage is TRBV2 and J usage is TRBJ1-6, with a possible D match to TRBD1 (5 bases). Germline CDR1 SNHLY, CDR2 FYNNEI. The CDR3 covers 14 residues. V was cut by 5 bases and J by 7 bases, with 12 bases left in between. The CDR3 DNA sequence: TGTGCCAGCAGTCATGACAGTCAAAATTCACCCCTCCACTTT. It codes for CASSHDSQNSPLHF.

J is TRBJ1-2 and V is TRBV5-6; TRBD1 matches at 7 bases. With 4 bases clipped from V and 7 bases from J, the junction kept 1 base outside the gene matches. Germline values: CDR1 SGHDT, CDR2 YYEEEE. The CDR3 runs 11 residues. CDR3 protein: CASSRQGGYTF. The CDR3 bases are TGTGCCAGCAGCCGACAGGGTGGCTACACCTTC.

The chain joins TRBV5-4 to TRBJ2-1; tentatively, D is TRBD1 (5 bases). The CDR3 spans 18 residues. Germline assignment: CDR1 SGHNT and CDR2 YYREEE (reference sequence). Trimming pared 2 bases from V and 3 bases from J, leaving 21 bases between. CDR3 nucleotides: TGTGCCAGCAGCTTTGAGTTGGGTTGGGGCTTAAACTACAATGAGCAGTTCTTC. Encoded protein: CASSFELGWGLNYNEQFF.

The gene calls are TRBV24-1 and TRBJ1-1, with 9 bases that match TRBD1. CDR1 and CDR2 (germline): KGHDR, SFDVKD. The CDR3 has 17 residues. J was trimmed by 4 bases and V by 4 bases; bases with no gene match: 12. The CDR3 DNA is TGTGCCACCAGTGACCTAACAGGGGGCGAGGGTCTCACTGAAGCTTTCTTT. Amino acid sequence: CATSDLTGGEGLTEAFF.

The V and J genes are TRBV12-3 or TRBV12-4 and TRBJ2-1; D is ambiguous. Trimming took off 3 bases at V and 6 bases at J, with 9 bases between the two ends. The CDR3 runs 13 residues. The CDR3 region has the DNA TGTGCCAGCAGTTTCGCCAGACTCAATGAGCAGTTCTTC. Residues: CASSFARLNEQFF.

This clone occurred once. The CDR3 nucleotides read TGTGCCAGCAGCCCGAGGGACAGGGCGGACTATATCTCTGGAAACACCATATATTTT. Amino acids: CASSPRDRADYISGNTIYF. The V gene is TRBV9, the J gene TRBJ1-3; 9 nucleotides align to TRBD1. This CDR3 is built from 19 residues. V dropped 4 bases and J dropped 0; count of bases not matched to a gene: 14. Germline values: CDR1 SGDLS, CDR2 YYNGEE.

The rearrangement joins TRBV4-3 to TRBJ1-3, with no clear D. Trimming removed 0 bases at V and 4 bases at J, with 13 bases between. CDR1 is LGHNA, CDR2 YSLEER, per germline. The length of the CDR3 is 16 residues. The CDR3 region has the DNA TGCGCCAGCAGCCAAGATCGCCCAGCCAGGGGAAACACCATATATTTT. Translated, it gives CASSQDRPARGNTIYF.

The chain uses TRBV5-4 and TRBJ2-3; 14 nucleotides agree with TRBD2. V was clipped by 5 bases and J by 2 bases; unmatched bases: 13. CDR1 is SGHNT, CDR2 YYREEE, per germline (reference sequence). CDR3 length equals 19 residues. Here the CDR3 DNA reads TGTGCCAGCAGACAAGACACCGGGACTAGCGGGGGAAACACAGATACGCAGTATTTT. Encoded protein: CASRQDTGTSGGNTDTQYF.

The J gene is TRBJ1-1, the V gene TRBV5-1, with TRBD1 matching 10 bases. The CDR3 contains 14 residues. CDR1 and CDR2 (germline): SGHRS, YFSETQ. Trimming cost V 3 bases and J 4 bases; bases outside gene matches: 3. In DNA, the CDR3 is TGCGCCAGCAGCTCAGGACAGGGGGGCACTGAAGCTTTCTTT. Its protein is CASSSGQGGTEAFF.

The V and J genes are TRBV7-2 and TRBJ2-5; 10 nucleotides agree with TRBD2. The CDR3 has 16 amino acids. Trimming removed 0 bases from V and 1 base from J; junction bases left unmatched: 2. Germline V gene sequence: CDR1 SGHTA, CDR2 FQGNSA. As DNA, the CDR3 is TGTGCCAGCAGCTTAGCGGCTAGCGGGGGCCAAGAGACCCAGTACTTC. Its protein product is CASSLAASGGQETQYF.

This chain links TRBV14 with TRBJ2-1; 8 nucleotides align to TRBD2. Looked up from germline, CDR1 is SGHDN and CDR2 is FVKESK. The CDR3 spans 17 residues. The V and J ends lost 0 bases and 1 base, in that order; junction bases with no gene match: 5. CDR3: CASSQDLTSESYNEQFF. The CDR3 nucleotides read TGTGCCAGCAGCCAAGATCTGACTAGCGAATCCTACAATGAGCAGTTCTTC.

The chain has TRBV21-1 and TRBJ2-7; no DNA check was done on the table's D call, TRBD2. TRBV21-1 represents a pseudogene. CDR3 size: 14 residues. CDR3: CASLRFGGPYEQYF. The CDR3 DNA reads TGTGCCAGCCTTCGATTCGGGGGTCCCTACGAGCAGTACTTC.

The rearrangement uses TRBV28 and TRBJ2-3; D is perhaps TRBD2 (5 bases). CDR1 and CDR2 from the germline V gene are MDHEN and SYDVKM. The CDR3 is 17 residues long. Deletions cut 5 bases from V and 5 bases from J, with 23 bases between. DNA for the CDR3: TGTGCCAGCAGTCTCCGGACTGAATCCTTCTATGGAGATACGCAGTATTTT. Translation gives CASSLRTESFYGDTQYF.